This TCR beta chain was sequenced for a study of blood T cells in healthy people across ages. V was trimmed by 2 bases and J by 4 bases, leaving 21 bases between them. The CDR3 contains 18 residues. Germline V lookup: CDR1 SEHNR, CDR2 FQNEAQ (reference sequence). Study conclusions and caveats: The study regarded diversity estimates from one million T cells as underestimates.

It was with a sample-barcoded 5' primer and a J-beta primer mix that a second PCR of roughly 6 to 11 cycles was run. TCRdb recomputed calls from the 5' RACE reads with MiXCR, one row per CDR3 protein. The data hold around 1,000,000 distinct CDR3 sequences, with 25% observed a single time. Comment on this clonotype: Its antigen is undetermined.

This same sample was also taken into another study, of T cells of mothers and their children. That paper notes: Barcodes for each sample and 2-4 random nucleotides were added by the M1S primer used in the second PCR.

The sequencing input was blood. This receptor was obtained from a girl aged 2 to 9 in good health. This chain uses TRBV7-9 with TRBJ2-1, with D possibly being TRBD2 (6 bases). This chain's CDR3 is CASSLNIGSGSPYNEQFF. The CDR3 DNA is TGTGCCAGCAGCTTAAATATCGGGAGCGGTAGTCCGTACAATGAGCAGTTCTTC.